This T cell receptor beta chain was recovered during a study of T-cell reconstitution after alpha-beta-depleted transplantation in children. The junction had 15 bases not matched to a gene; V was cut back by 8 bases and J by 0 bases. The CDR3 runs to 18 residues. The germline V gene encodes CDR1 MNHEY and CDR2 SVGAGI. The authors prepared the TCRbeta library with unique molecular identifiers. TCRdb redid the calling of the PCR reads with MiXCR, one entry per CDR3 protein. The data hold almost 500,000 distinct CDR3 sequences, with under 15% observed a single time. The starting material was PBMCs from the stem cell graft donor, obtained from the stem cell graft. The sequence derives from a human donor who donated a stem cell graft to a child with combined immunodeficiency. The V call is TRBV6-5, the J call TRBJ2-3, with 9 nucleotides matching TRBD1. The CDR3 loop is CASFSGTGNFFSTDTQYF. CDR3 DNA: TGTGCCAGCTTCTCCGGGACAGGGAACTTCTTTAGCACAGATACGCAGTATTTT.